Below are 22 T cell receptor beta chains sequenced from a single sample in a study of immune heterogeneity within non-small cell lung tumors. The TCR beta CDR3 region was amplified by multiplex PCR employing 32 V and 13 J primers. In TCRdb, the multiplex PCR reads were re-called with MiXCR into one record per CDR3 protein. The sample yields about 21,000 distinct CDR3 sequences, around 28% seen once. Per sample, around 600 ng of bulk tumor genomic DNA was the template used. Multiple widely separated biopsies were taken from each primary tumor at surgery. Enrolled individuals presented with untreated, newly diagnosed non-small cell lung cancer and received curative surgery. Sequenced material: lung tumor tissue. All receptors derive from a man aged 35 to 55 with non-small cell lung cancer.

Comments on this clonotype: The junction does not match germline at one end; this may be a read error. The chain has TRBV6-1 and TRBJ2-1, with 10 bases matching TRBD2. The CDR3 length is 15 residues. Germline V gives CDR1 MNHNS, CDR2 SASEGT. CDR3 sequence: CAGSPTSGKGNEQFF. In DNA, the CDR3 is TGTGCCGGCAGTCCAACTAGCGGGAAGGGGAATGAGCAGTTCTTC.

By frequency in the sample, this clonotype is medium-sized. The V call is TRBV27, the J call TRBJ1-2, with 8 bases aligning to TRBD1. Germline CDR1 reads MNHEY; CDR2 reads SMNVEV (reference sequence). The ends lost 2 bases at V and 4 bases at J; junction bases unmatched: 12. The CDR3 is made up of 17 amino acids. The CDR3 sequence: CASSLQGAQIPVYGYTF. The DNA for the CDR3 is TGTGCCAGCAGTTTACAGGGGGCGCAGATCCCAGTCTATGGCTACACCTTC.

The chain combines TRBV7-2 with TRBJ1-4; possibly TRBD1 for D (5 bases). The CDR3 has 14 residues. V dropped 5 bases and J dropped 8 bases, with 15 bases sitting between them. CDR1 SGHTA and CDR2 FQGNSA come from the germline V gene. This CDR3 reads CASSLLGGFEKLFF. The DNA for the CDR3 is TGTGCCAGCAGCCTCCTTGGGGGTTTCGAAAAACTGTTTTTT. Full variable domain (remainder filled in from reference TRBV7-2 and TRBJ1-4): GAGVSQSPSNKVTEKGKDVELRCDPISGHTALYWYRQSLGQGLEFLIYFQGNSAPDKSGLPSDRFSAERTGGSVSTLTIQRTQQEDSAVYLCASSLLGGFEKLFFGSGTQLSVL.

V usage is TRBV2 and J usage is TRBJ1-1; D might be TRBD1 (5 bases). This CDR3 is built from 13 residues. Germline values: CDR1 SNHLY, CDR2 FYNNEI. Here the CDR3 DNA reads TGTAGCGGGATGACAGAGACTAACACTGAAGCTTTCTTT. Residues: CSGMTETNTEAFF.

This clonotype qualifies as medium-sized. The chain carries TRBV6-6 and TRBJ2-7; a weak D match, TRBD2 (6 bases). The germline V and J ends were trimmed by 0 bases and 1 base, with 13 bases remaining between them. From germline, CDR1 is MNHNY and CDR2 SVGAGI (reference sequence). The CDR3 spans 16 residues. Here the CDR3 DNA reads TGTGCCAGCAGTTACTCGGGACTCACGCGGTCCTACGAGCAGTACTTC. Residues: CASSYSGLTRSYEQYF.

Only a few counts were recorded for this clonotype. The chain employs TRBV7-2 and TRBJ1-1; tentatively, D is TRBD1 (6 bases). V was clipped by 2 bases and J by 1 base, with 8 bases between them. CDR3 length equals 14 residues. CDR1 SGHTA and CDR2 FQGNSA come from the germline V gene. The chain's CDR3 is CASSLQGRNTEAFF. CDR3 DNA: TGTGCCAGCAGCTTACAGGGGAGGAACACTGAAGCTTTCTTT.

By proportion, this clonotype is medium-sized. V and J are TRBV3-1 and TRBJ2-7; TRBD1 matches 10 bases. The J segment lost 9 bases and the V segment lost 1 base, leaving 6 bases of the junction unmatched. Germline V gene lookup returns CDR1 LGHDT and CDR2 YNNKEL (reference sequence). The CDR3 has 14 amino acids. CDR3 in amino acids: CASSQVDRGQRQYF. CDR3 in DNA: TGTGCCAGCAGCCAAGTCGACAGGGGGCAAAGGCAGTACTTC.

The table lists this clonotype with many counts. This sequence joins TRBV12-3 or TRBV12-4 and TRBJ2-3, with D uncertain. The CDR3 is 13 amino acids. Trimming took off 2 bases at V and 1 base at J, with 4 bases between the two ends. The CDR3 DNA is TGTGCCAGCAGTTTAAGGGGCACAGATACGCAGTATTTT. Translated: CASSLRGTDTQYF.

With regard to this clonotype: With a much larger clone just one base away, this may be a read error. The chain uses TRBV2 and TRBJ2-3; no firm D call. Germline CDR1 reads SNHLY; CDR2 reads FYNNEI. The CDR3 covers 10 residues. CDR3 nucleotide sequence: TGTACCAGCAGTGACGCGTCTCTGTATTTT. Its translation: CTSSDASLYF.

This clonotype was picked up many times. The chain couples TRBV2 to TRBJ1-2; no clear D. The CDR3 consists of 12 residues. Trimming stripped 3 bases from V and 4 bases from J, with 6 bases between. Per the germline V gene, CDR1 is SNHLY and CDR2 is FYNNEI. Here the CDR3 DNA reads TGTGCCAGCAGTGACCCTGCCTATGGCTACACCTTC. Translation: CASSDPAYGYTF.

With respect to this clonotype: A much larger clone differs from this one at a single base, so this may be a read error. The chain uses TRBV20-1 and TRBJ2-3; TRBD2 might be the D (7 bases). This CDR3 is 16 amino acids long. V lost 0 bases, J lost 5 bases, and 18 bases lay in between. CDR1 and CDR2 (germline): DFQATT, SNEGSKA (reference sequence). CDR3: CSARDVRGGDKDTQYF. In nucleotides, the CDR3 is TGCAGTGCTAGAGATGTTCGCGGGGGCGACAAAGATACGCAGTATTTT.

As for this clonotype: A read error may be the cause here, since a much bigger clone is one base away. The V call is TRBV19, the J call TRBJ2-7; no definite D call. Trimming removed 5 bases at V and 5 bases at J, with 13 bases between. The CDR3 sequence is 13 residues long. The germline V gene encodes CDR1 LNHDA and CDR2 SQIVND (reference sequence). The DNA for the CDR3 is TGTGCCAGTAGTCTTCGGATTTGGGACGAGCAGTACTTC. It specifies CASSLRIWDEQYF.

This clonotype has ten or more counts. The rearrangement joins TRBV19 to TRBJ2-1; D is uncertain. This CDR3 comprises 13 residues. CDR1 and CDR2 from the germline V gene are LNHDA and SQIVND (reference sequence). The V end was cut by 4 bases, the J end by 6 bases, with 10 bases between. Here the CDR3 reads CASSNPRANEQFF. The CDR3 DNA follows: TGTGCCAGTAGTAACCCAAGGGCCAATGAGCAGTTCTTC.

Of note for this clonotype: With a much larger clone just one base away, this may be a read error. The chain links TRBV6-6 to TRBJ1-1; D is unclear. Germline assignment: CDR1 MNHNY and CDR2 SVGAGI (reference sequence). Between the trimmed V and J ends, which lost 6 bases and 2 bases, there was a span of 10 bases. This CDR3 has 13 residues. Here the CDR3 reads CASRTTDNTEAFF. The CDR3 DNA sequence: TGTGCCAGCAGAACCACAGATAACACTGAAGCTTTCTTT.

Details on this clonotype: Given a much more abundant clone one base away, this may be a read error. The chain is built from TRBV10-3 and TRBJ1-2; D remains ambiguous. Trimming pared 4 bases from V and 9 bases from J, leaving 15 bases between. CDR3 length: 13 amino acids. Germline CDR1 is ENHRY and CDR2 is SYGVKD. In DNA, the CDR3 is TGTGCCATCAGTGGTGAAGGCCATACTAGCTACACCTTC. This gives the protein CAISGEGHTSYTF.

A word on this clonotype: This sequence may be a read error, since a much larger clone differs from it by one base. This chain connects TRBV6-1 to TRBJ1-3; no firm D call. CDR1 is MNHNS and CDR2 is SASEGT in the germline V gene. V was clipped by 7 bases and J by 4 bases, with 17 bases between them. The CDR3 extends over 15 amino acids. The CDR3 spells CASTLGIGLGNTIYF. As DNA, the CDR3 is TGTGCCAGCACCCTGGGAATAGGGCTAGGAAACACCATATATTTT.

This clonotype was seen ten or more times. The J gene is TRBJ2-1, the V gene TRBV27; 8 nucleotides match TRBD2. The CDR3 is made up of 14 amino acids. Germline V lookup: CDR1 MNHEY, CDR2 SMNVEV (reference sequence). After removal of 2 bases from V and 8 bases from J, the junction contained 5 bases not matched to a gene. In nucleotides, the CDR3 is TGTGCCAGCAGTTTAGGCAGCGGGAGTCATGAGCAGTTCTTC. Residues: CASSLGSGSHEQFF.

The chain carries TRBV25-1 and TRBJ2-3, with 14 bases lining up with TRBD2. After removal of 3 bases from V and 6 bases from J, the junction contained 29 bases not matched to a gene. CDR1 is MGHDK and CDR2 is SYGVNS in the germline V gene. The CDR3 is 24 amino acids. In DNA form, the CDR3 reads TGTGCCAGCAGTGACCCACACGGGGCGGCGGGACTAGCGGGAGTCCAGAACACTAAGGATACGCAGTATTTT. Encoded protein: CASSDPHGAAGLAGVQNTKDTQYF.

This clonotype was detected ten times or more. The CDR3 DNA sequence: TGCAGTGCTAGAGAGGCGCAGAAGAGCACAGATACGCAGTATTTT. Its translation is CSAREAQKSTDTQYF. This sequence joins TRBV20-1 and TRBJ2-3; D remains ambiguous. The germline CDR1 and CDR2 sequences are DFQATT and SNEGSKA (reference sequence). The CDR3 totals 15 residues. Trimming shortened V by 0 bases and J by 0 bases, and 10 bases separated the two germline ends.

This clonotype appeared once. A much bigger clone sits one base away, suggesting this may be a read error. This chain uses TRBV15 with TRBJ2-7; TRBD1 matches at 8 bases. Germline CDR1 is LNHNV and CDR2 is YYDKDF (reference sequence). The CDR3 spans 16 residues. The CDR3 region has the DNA TGTGCCGCCAGCAGGGAAGGACAGGGCGACTCCTACGAGCAGTACTTC. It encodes CAASREGQGDSYEQYF.

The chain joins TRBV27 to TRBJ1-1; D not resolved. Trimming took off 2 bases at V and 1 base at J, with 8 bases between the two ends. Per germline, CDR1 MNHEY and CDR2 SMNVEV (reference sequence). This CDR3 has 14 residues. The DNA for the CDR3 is TGTGCCAGCAGTTTACTATCAGGGAACACTGAAGCTTTCTTT. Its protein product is CASSLLSGNTEAFF.

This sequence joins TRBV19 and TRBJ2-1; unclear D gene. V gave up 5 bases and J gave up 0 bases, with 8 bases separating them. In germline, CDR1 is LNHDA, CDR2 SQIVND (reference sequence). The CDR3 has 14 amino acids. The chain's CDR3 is CASSALSSYNEQFF. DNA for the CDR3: TGTGCCAGTAGTGCCCTTTCCTCCTACAATGAGCAGTTCTTC. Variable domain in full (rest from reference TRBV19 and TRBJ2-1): DGGITQSPKYLFRKEGQNVTLSCEQNLNHDAMYWYRQDPGQGLRLIYYSQIVNDFQKGDIAEGYSVSREKKESFPLTVTSAQKNPTAFYLCASSALSSYNEQFFGPGTRLTVL.